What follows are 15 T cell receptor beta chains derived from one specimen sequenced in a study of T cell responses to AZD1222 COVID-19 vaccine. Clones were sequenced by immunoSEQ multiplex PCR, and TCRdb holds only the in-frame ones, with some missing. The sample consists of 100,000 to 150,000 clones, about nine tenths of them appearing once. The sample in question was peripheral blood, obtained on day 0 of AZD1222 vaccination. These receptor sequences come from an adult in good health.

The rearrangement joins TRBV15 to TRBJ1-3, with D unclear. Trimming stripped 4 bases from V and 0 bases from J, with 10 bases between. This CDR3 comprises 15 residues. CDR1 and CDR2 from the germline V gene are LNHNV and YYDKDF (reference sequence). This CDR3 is CATSKHGDSGNTIYF. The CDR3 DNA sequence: TGTGCCACCAGCAAGCACGGGGACTCTGGAAACACCATATATTTT.

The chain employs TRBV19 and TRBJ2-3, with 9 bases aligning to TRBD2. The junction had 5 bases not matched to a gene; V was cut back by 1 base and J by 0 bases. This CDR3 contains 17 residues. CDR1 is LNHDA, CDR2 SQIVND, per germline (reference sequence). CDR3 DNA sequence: TGTGCCAGTAGTATAGTACTAGCGGGCCTAAGCACAGATACGCAGTATTTT. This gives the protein CASSIVLAGLSTDTQYF.

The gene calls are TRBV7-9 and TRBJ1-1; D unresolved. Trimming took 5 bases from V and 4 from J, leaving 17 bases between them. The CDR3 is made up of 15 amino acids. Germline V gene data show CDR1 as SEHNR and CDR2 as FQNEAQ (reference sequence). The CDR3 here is CASSPIRELGTEAFF. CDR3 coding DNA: TGTGCCAGCAGCCCCATCCGAGAACTAGGCACTGAAGCTTTCTTT.

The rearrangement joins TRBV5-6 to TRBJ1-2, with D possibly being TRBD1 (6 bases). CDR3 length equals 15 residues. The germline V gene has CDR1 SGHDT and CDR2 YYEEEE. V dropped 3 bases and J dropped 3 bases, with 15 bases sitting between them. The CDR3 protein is CASSSLTGSHYGYTF. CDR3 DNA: TGTGCCAGCAGCTCACTCACAGGGAGCCACTATGGCTACACCTTC.

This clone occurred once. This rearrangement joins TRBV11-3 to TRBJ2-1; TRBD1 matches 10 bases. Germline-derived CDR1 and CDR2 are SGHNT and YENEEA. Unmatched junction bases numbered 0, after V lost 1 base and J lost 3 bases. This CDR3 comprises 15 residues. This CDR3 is CASSLGTGGYNEQFF. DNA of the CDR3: TGTGCCAGCAGCTTAGGGACAGGGGGCTACAATGAGCAGTTCTTC. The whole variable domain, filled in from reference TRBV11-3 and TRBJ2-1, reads EAGVVQSPRYKIIEKKQPVAFWCNPISGHNTLYWYLQNLGQGPELLIRYENEEAVDDSQLPKDRFSAERLKGVDSTLKIQPAELGDSAVYLCASSLGTGGYNEQFFGPGTRLTVL.

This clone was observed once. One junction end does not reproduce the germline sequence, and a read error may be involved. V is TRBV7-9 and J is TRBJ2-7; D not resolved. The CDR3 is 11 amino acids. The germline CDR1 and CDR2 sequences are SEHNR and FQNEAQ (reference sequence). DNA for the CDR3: TGTACCAGTGCGGCCGAAAACGAGCAGTACTTC. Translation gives CTSAAENEQYF.

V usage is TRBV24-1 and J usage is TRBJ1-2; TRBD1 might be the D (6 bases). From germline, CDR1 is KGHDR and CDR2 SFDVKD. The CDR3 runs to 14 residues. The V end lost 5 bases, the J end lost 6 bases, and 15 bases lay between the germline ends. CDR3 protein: CATSAPGDGHGYTF. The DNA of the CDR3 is TGTGCCACCAGTGCCCCAGGGGACGGACATGGCTACACCTTC.

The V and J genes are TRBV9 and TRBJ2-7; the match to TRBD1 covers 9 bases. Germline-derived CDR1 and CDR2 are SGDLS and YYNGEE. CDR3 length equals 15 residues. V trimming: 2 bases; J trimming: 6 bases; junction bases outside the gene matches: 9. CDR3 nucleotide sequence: TGTGCCAGCAGCGTTGGGACAGGGCTCTTAGCCGAGCAGTACTTC. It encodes CASSVGTGLLAEQYF. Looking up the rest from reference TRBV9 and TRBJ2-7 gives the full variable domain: DSGVTQTPKHLITATGQRVTLRCSPRSGDLSVYWYQQSLDQGLQFLIQYYNGEERAKGNILERFSAQQFPDLHSELNLSSLELGDSALYFCASSVGTGLLAEQYFGPGTRLTVT.

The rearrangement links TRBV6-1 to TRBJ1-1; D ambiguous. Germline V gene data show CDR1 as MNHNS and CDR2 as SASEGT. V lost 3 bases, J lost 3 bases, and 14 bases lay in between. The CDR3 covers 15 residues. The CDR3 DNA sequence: TGTGCCAGCAGTGATGGTTTAAATTTTGACACTGAAGCTTTCTTT. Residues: CASSDGLNFDTEAFF.

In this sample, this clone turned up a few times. CDR3 in DNA: TGTGCCAGCACCGTCTGGGGGGAAATTCAGCCCCAGCATTTT. Its protein product is CASTVWGEIQPQHF. The V gene is TRBV28, the J gene TRBJ1-5; the D gene is possibly TRBD1 (5 bases). This CDR3 spans 14 amino acids. V dropped 7 bases and J dropped 6 bases, with 16 bases sitting between them. The germline gives CDR1 MDHEN, CDR2 SYDVKM.

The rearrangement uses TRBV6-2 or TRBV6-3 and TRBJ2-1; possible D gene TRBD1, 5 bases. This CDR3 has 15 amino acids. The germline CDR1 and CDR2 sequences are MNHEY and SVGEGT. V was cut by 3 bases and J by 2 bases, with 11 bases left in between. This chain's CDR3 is CASSYQRGPYNEQFF. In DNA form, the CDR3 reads TGTGCCAGCAGTTATCAAAGGGGCCCCTACAATGAGCAGTTCTTC.

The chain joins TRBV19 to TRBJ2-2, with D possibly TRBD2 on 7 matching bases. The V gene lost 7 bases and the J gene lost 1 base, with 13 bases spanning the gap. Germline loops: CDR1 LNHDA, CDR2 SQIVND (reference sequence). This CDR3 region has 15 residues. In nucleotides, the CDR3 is TGTGCCAGTAACCTAAGGGGGGGGAACACCGGGGAGCTGTTTTTT. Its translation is CASNLRGGNTGELFF.

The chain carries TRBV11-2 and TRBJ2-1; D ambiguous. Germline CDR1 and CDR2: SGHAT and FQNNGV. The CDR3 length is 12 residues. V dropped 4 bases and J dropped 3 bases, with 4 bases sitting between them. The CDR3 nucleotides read TGTGCCAGCAGCTACAACTACAATGAGCAGTTCTTC. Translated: CASSYNYNEQFF.

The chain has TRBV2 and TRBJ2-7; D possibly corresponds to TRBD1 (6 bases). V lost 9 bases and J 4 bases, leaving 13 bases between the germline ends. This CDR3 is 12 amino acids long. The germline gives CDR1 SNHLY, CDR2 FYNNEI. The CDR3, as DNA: TGTGCCAGTAGATTACAGGGTTACGAGCAGTACTTC. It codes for CASRLQGYEQYF.

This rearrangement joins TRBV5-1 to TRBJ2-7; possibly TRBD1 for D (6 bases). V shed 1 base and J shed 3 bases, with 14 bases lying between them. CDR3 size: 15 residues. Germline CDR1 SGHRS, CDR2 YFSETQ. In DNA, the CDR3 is TGCGCCAGCAGCTTGCGGATCGGGACATACTACGAGCAGTACTTC. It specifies CASSLRIGTYYEQYF. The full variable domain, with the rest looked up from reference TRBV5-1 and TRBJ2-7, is KAGVTQTPRYLIKTRGQQVTLSCSPISGHRSVSWYQQTPGQGLQFLFEYFSETQRNKGNFPGRFSGRQFSNSRSEMNVSTLELGDSALYLCASSLRIGTYYEQYFGPGTRLTVT.